This TCR beta chain was sequenced during a study of T cells after posttransplantation cyclophosphamide. Germline V CDR1 and CDR2: SNHLY, FYNNEI. Trimming removed 6 bases from V and 6 bases from J, with 18 bases in between. This CDR3 comprises 15 residues. The naive gate required viable CD3+CD4+ or CD3+CD8+ cells with CCR7+CD45RA+CD45RO-CD95-CD27+CD28+ phenotype. TCRdb's table, derived via immunoSEQ multiplex PCR, lists solely in-frame clones and lacks some. The sample has fewer than 35,000 clones; more than 85% are singletons. The V gene is TRBV2, the J gene TRBJ1-5; D gene uncertain. The sequence derives from a man aged 25 to 45 in good health and a related stem cell transplant donor. The sample comprised naive CD4+ T cells sorted from blood. In nucleotides, the CDR3 is TGTGCCAGCAGCACACAAACGACGGGATCTCAGCCCCAGCATTTT. It specifies CASSTQTTGSQPQHF.